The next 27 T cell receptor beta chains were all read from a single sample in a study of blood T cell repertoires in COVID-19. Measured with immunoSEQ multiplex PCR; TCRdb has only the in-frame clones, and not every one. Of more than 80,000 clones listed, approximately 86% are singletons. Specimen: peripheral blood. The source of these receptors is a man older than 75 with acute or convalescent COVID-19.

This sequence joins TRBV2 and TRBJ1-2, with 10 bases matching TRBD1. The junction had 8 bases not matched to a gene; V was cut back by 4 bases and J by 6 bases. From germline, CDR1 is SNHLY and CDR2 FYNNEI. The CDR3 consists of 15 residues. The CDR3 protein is CASSAGTGERNGYTF. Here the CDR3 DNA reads TGTGCCAGCAGTGCGGGGACAGGGGAGCGCAATGGCTACACCTTC.

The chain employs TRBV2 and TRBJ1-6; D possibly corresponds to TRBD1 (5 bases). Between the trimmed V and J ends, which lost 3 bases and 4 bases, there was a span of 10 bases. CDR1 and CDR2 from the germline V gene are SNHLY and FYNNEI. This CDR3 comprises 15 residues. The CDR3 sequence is CASSESQGYNSPLHF. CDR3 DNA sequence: TGTGCCAGCAGTGAGAGTCAGGGTTATAATTCACCCCTCCACTTT.

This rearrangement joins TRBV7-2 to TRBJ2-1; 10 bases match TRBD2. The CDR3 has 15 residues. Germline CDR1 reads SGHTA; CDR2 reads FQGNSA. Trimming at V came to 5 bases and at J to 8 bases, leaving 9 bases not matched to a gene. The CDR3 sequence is CASSLGTSEAYEQFF. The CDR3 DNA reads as TGTGCCAGCAGCCTTGGGACTAGCGAGGCCTATGAGCAGTTCTTC.

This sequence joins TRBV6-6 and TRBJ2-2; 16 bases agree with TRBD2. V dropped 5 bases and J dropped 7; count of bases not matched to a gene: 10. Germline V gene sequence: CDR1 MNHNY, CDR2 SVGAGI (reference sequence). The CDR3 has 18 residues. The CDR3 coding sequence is TGTGCCAGCAGTCTCGCCGGGACTAGCGGGAGGGCCGGCGGGGAGCTGTTTTTT. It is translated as CASSLAGTSGRAGGELFF.

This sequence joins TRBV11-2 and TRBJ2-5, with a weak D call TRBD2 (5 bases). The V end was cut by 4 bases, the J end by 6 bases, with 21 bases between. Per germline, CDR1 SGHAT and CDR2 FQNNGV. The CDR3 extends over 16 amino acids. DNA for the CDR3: TGTGCCAGCAGCTCCCTCAGTCGGGAATCTCTAAAGACCCAGTACTTC. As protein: CASSSLSRESLKTQYF. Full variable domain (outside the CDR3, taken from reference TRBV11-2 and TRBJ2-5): EAGVAQSPRYKIIEKRQSVAFWCNPISGHATLYWYQQILGQGPKLLIQFQNNGVVDDSQLPKDRFSAERLKGVDSTLKIQPAKLEDSAVYLCASSSLSRESLKTQYFGPGTRLLVL.

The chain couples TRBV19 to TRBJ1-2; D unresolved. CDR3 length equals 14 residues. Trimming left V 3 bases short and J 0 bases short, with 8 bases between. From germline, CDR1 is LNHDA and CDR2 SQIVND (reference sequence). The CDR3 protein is CASSMGPTNYGYTF. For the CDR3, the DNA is TGTGCCAGTAGTATGGGCCCTACTAACTATGGCTACACCTTC. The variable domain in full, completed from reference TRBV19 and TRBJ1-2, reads DGGITQSPKYLFRKEGQNVTLSCEQNLNHDAMYWYRQDPGQGLRLIYYSQIVNDFQKGDIAEGYSVSREKKESFPLTVTSAQKNPTAFYLCASSMGPTNYGYTFGSGTRLTVV.

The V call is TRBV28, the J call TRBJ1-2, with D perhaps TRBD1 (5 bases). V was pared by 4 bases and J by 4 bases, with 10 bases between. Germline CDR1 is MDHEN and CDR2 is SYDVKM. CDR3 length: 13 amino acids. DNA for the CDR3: TGTGCCAGCAGTTACCCAAGGGGCTATGGCTACACCTTC. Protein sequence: CASSYPRGYGYTF.

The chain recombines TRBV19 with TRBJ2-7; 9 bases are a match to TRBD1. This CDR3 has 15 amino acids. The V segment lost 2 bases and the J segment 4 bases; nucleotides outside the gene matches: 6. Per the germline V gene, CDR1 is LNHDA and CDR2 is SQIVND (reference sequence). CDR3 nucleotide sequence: TGTGCCAGTAGTATAACACAGGGGGCAAGGTACGAGCAGTACTTC. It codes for CASSITQGARYEQYF.

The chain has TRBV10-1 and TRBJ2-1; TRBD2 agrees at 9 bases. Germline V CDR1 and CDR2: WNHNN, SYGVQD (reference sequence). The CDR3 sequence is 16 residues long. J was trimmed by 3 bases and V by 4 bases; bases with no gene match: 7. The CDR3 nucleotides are TGCGCCAGCAGTGGGCGTCGGACTAGCGACTACAATGAGCAGTTCTTC. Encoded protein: CASSGRRTSDYNEQFF.

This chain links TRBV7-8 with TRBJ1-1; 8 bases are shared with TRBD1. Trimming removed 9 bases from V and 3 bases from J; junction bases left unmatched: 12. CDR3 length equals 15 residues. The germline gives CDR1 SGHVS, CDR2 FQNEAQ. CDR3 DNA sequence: TGTGCCAGTGGTCTCGTCAGGGGGCCCTACACTGAAGCTTTCTTT. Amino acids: CASGLVRGPYTEAFF.

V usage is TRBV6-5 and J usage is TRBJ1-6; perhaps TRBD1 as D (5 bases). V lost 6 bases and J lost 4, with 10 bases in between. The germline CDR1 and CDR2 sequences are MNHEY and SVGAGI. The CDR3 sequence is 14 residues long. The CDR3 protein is CASRKDTYNSPLHF. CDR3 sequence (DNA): TGTGCCAGCAGAAAGGACACTTATAATTCACCCCTCCACTTT.

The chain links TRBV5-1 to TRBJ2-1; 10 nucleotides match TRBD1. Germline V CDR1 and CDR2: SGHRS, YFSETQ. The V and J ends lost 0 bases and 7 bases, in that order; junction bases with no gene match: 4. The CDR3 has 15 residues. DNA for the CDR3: TGCGCCAGCAGCTTGGCGCTGGGACAGGGGAATGAGCAGTTCTTC. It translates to CASSLALGQGNEQFF.

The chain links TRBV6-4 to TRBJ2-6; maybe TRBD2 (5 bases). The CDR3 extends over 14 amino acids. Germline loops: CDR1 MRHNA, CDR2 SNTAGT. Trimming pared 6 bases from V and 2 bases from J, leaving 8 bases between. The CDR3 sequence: CASRTTPGANVLTF. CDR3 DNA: TGTGCCAGCAGGACTACCCCTGGGGCCAACGTCCTGACTTTC.

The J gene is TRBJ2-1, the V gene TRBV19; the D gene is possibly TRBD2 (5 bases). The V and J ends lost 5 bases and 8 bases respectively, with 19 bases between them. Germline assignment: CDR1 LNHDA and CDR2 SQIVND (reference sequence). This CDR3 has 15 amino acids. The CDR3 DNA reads TGTGCCAGTAGTCCCCAGGACTTATCTCTCCATGAGCAGTTCTTC. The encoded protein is CASSPQDLSLHEQFF.

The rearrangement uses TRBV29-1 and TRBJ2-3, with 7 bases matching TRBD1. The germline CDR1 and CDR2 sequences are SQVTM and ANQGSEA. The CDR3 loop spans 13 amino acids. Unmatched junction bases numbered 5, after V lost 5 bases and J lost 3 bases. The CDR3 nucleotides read TGCAGCGTTTCCCAGGGACAGACAGATACGCAGTATTTT. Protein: CSVSQGQTDTQYF.

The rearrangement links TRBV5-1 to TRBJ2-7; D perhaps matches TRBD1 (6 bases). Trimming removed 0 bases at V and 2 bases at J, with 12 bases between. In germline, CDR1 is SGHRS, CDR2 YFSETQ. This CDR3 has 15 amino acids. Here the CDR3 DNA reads TGCGCCAGCAGCTTGGATCAGGGGTCGACCTACGAGCAGTACTTC. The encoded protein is CASSLDQGSTYEQYF. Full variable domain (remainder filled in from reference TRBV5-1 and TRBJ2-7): KAGVTQTPRYLIKTRGQQVTLSCSPISGHRSVSWYQQTPGQGLQFLFEYFSETQRNKGNFPGRFSGRQFSNSRSEMNVSTLELGDSALYLCASSLDQGSTYEQYFGPGTRLTVT.

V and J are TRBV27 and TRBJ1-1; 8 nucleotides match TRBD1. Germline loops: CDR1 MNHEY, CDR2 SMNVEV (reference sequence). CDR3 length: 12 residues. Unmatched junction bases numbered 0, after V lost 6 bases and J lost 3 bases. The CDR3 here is CASRDRDTEAFF. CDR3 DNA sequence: TGTGCCAGCAGGGACAGGGACACTGAAGCTTTCTTT.

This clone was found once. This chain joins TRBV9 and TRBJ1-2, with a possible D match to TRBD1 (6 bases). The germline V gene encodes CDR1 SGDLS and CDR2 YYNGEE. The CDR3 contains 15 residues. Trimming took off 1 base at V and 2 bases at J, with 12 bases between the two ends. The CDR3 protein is CASSVQSRGNYGYTF. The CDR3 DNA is TGTGCCAGCAGCGTACAATCCAGGGGCAACTATGGCTACACCTTC.

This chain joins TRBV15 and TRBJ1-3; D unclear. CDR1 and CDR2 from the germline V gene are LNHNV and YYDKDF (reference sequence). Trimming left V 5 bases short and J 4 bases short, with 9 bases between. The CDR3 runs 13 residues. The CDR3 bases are TGTGCCACCAGCCCCCGACTAGGAAACACCATATATTTT. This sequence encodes CATSPRLGNTIYF.

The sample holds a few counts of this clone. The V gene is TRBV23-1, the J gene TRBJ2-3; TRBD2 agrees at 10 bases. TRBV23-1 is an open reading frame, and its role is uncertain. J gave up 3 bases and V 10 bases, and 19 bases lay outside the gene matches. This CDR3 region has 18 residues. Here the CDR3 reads CATLGPGLAITRTDTQYF. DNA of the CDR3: TGCGCCACCTTAGGACCGGGACTAGCGATCACTAGAACAGATACGCAGTATTTT.

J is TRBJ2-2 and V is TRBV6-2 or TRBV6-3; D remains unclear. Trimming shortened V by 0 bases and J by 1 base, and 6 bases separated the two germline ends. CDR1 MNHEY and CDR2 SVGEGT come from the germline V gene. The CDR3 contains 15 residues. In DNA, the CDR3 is TGTGCCAGCAGTTACTCGCCAGGGAACACCGGGGAGCTGTTTTTT. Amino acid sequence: CASSYSPGNTGELFF.

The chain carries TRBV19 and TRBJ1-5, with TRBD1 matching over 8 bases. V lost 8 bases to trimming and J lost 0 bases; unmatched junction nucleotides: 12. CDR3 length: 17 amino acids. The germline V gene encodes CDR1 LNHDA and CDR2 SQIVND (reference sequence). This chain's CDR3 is CASGPGTGQYSNQPQHF. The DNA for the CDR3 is TGTGCCAGTGGTCCGGGGACAGGCCAATATAGCAATCAGCCCCAGCATTTT.

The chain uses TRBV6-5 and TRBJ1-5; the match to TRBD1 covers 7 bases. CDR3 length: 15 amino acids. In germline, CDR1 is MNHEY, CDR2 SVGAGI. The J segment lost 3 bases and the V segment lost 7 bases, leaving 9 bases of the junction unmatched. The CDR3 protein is CASTLDRSFNQPQHF. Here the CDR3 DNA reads TGTGCCAGCACCCTGGACAGGAGTTTCAATCAGCCCCAGCATTTT.

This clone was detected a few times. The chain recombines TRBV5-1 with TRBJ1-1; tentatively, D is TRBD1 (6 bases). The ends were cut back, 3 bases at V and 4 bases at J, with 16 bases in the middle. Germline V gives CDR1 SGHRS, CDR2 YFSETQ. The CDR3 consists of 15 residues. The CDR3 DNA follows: TGCGCCAGCAGCTCACAGGGAAGGGGGAGCACTGAAGCTTTCTTT. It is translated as CASSSQGRGSTEAFF.

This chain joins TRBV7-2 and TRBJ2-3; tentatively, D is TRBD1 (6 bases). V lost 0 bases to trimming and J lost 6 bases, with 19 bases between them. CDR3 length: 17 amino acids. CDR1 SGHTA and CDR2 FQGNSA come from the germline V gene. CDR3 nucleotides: TGTGCCAGCAGCTTAGCCCAGTCAAGCAGGGGTATTGATACGCAGTATTTT. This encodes CASSLAQSSRGIDTQYF.

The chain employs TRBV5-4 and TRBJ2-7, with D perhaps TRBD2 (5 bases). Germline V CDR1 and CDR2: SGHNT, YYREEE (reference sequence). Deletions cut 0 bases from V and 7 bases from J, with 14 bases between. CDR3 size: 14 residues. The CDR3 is CASSLAGVSGEQYF. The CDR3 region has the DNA TGTGCCAGCAGCTTGGCCGGCGTATCGGGGGAGCAGTACTTC.

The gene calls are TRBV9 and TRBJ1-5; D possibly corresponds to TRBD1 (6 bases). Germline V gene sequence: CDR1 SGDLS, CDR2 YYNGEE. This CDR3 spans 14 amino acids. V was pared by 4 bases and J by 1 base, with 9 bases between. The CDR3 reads CASSMDSSNQPQHF. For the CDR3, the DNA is TGTGCCAGCAGCATGGACAGCAGCAATCAGCCCCAGCATTTT.